Presented here are 17 T cell receptor beta chains from one specimen sequenced in a study of cytomegalovirus exposure and HLA in healthy donors. 60 Vbeta and 13 Jbeta primers were used in PCR. Measured with immunoSEQ multiplex PCR; TCRdb has only the in-frame clones, and not every one. This sample's clone table lists approximately 110,000 clones. The sample consisted of PBMCs. These receptors all come from a man between 18 and 35 years old in good health and CMV-seronegative.

The gene calls are TRBV6-1 and TRBJ2-3; 7 bases line up with TRBD1. CDR3 length: 15 residues. Germline V gives CDR1 MNHNS, CDR2 SASEGT. V lost 0 bases and J lost 4; bases outside the gene matches: 4. For the CDR3, the DNA is TGTGCCAGCAGTGAAGCGGAAGGGGGCGCAGATACGCAGTATTTT. It yields the protein CASSEAEGGADTQYF.

J is TRBJ2-7 and V is TRBV6-1; 8 nucleotides match TRBD2. CDR3 length equals 15 residues. The ends lost 7 bases at V and 5 bases at J; junction bases unmatched: 13. Germline V lookup: CDR1 MNHNS, CDR2 SASEGT. CDR3 residues: CASTTIGGALNEQYF. CDR3 bases: TGTGCCAGCACAACAATCGGGGGGGCACTCAACGAGCAGTACTTC.

The rearrangement links TRBV28 to TRBJ1-1; D remains ambiguous. The CDR3 spans 12 residues. V was shortened by 5 bases and J by 6 bases, with 10 bases between the two germline ends. Germline V gives CDR1 MDHEN, CDR2 SYDVKM. CDR3 nucleotide sequence: TGTGCCAGCAGTCTCCCCTTCTCTGAAGCTTTCTTT. Amino acids: CASSLPFSEAFF.

The chain has TRBV6-5 and TRBJ2-1; 12 bases line up with TRBD2. Germline CDR1 reads MNHEY; CDR2 reads SVGAGI. The CDR3 runs to 15 residues. With 7 bases clipped from V and 4 bases from J, the junction kept 5 bases outside the gene matches. CDR3 nucleotide sequence: TGTGCCAGCATGCGGACTAGCGGGATGTACAATGAGCAGTTCTTC. This sequence encodes CASMRTSGMYNEQFF.

This rearrangement joins TRBV6-4 to TRBJ2-3; 8 bases map to TRBD2. With V trimmed by 4 bases and J by 0 bases, 3 bases remained unmatched. Per germline, CDR1 MRHNA and CDR2 SNTAGT. CDR3 size: 15 residues. The CDR3 DNA follows: TGTGCCAGCAGTGTGGCTAGCGGGAGCACAGATACGCAGTATTTT. This gives the protein CASSVASGSTDTQYF.

For the CDR3, the DNA is TGTGCCAGTCGTTCAGGGGACTATGGCTACACCTTC. It translates to CASRSGDYGYTF. The chain is built from TRBV28 and TRBJ1-2; the D gene is possibly TRBD1 (6 bases). Deletions cut 9 bases from V and 3 bases from J, with 11 bases between. CDR1 is MDHEN, CDR2 SYDVKM, per germline. The CDR3 length is 12 residues.

The chain is built from TRBV10-3 and TRBJ1-2; possibly TRBD1 for D (5 bases). The V end lost 1 base, the J end lost 8 bases, and 20 bases lay between the germline ends. Germline CDR1 ENHRY, CDR2 SYGVKD. The CDR3 extends over 16 amino acids. CDR3 nucleotides: TGTGCCATCAGTGAGTGGGCGGGATGGGGCCGTGCCGGCTACACCTTC. Protein sequence: CAISEWAGWGRAGYTF.

The V gene is TRBV7-9, the J gene TRBJ2-1; weak D call: TRBD2 (7 bases). This CDR3 is built from 14 residues. Per germline, CDR1 SEHNR and CDR2 FQNEAQ (reference sequence). V dropped 5 bases and J dropped 6 bases, with 14 bases sitting between them. The DNA of the CDR3 is TGTGCCAGCAGCATCTCGCGGGGGCCCAATGAGCAGTTCTTC. It codes for CASSISRGPNEQFF.

J is TRBJ2-3 and V is TRBV2; D is possibly TRBD2 (7 bases). V was clipped by 5 bases and J by 4 bases, with 19 bases between them. The CDR3 contains 16 residues. Germline CDR1 SNHLY, CDR2 FYNNEI. In DNA, the CDR3 is TGTGCCAGCAGTCCAGCGGGGAGAGGGGGAGCAGATACGCAGTATTTT. This encodes CASSPAGRGGADTQYF.

Comments on this clone: At one end the junction does not follow the germline gene, possibly because of a read error. V usage is TRBV20-1 and J usage is TRBJ2-7; D perhaps matches TRBD1 (5 bases). The CDR3 loop spans 10 amino acids. Germline lookup yields CDR1 DFQATT and CDR2 SNEGSKA (reference sequence). CDR3 coding DNA: TGCAGTGCTAGAGGGGGCTCAACGGGCTTC. Translated: CSARGGSTGF.

The CDR3 region has the DNA TGTGCCAGCAGCCAAGTTAGAGATACGCAGTATTTT. This translates into CASSQVRDTQYF. The chain joins TRBV14 to TRBJ2-3, with unresolved D. The V gene's germline CDR1 is SGHDN and CDR2 FVKESK. CDR3 length equals 12 residues. V gave up 1 base and J gave up 5 bases, with 4 bases separating them.

The chain links TRBV19 to TRBJ1-4; 7 nucleotides match TRBD1. The CDR3 consists of 17 residues. The germline CDR1 and CDR2 sequences are LNHDA and SQIVND (reference sequence). J lost 7 bases, V lost 4 bases, and 15 bases had no gene match. CDR3 sequence: CASSSNRGSNYGEKLFF. For the CDR3, the DNA is TGTGCCAGTAGTAGCAACAGGGGTAGTAACTATGGTGAAAAACTGTTTTTT.

The chain joins TRBV11-2 to TRBJ2-5; D gene uncertain. The CDR3 is made up of 15 amino acids. Deletions cut 4 bases from V and 2 bases from J, with 14 bases between. Germline CDR1 is SGHAT and CDR2 is FQNNGV. The CDR3 DNA is TGTGCCAGCAGCTCCCGCGGTGCAGTACAAGAGACCCAGTACTTC. Translation gives CASSSRGAVQETQYF.

V and J are TRBV5-6 and TRBJ2-7; a possible D gene is TRBD1 (6 bases). CDR1 and CDR2 (germline): SGHDT, YYEEEE. This CDR3 has 14 residues. Trimming shortened V by 0 bases and J by 3 bases, and 10 bases separated the two germline ends. Here the CDR3 DNA reads TGTGCCAGCAGCTTGGCCGGGACAAGCTACGAGCAGTACTTC. Amino acids: CASSLAGTSYEQYF.

V gene TRBV7-6 combines with J gene TRBJ1-5; TRBD1 might be the D (5 bases). The CDR3 spans 21 residues. CDR1 and CDR2 (germline): SGHVS, FNYEAQ. The V end lost 0 bases, the J end lost 3 bases, and 27 bases lay between the germline ends. CDR3 amino acids: CASSLAPTGTSSGTFNQPQHF. In nucleotides, the CDR3 is TGTGCCAGCAGCTTAGCCCCCACGGGTACCTCGTCCGGGACTTTCAATCAGCCCCAGCATTTT.

The chain joins TRBV19 to TRBJ1-5; a weak D match, TRBD1 (6 bases). With 1 base removed from V and 3 bases from J, the gap between germline ends came to 25 bases. CDR3 length equals 20 residues. CDR1 is LNHDA and CDR2 is SQIVND in the germline V gene (reference sequence). CDR3 loop: CASSIVISARGRSDNQPQHF. Here the CDR3 DNA reads TGTGCCAGTAGTATAGTTATTTCGGCGCGGGGGCGAAGCGACAATCAGCCCCAGCATTTT.

The chain couples TRBV25-1 to TRBJ1-1, with 9 bases lining up with TRBD1. The CDR3 has 14 amino acids. J lost 4 bases, V lost 5 bases, and 5 bases had no gene match. Germline lookup yields CDR1 MGHDK and CDR2 SYGVNS. CDR3 in amino acids: CASSQQGAFTEAFF. Written as DNA, the CDR3 is TGTGCCAGCAGTCAACAGGGGGCTTTCACTGAAGCTTTCTTT.